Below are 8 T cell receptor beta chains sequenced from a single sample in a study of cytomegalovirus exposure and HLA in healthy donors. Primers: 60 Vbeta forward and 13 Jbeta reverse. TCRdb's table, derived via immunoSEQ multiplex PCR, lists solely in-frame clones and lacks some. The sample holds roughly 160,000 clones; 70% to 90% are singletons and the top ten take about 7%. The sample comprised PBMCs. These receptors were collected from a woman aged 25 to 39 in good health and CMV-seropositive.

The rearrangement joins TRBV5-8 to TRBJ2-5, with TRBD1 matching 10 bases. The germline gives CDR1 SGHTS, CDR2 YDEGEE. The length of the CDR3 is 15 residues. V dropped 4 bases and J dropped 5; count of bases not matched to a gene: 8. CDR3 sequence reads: CASSPGTGAGETQYF. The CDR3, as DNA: TGTGCCAGCAGCCCCGGGACAGGGGCAGGGGAGACCCAGTACTTC. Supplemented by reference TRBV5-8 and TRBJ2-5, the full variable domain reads EAGVTQSPTHLIKTRGQQATLRCSPISGHTSVYWYQQALGLGLQFLLWYDEGEERNRGNFPPRFSGRQFPNYSSELNVNALELEDSALYLCASSPGTGAGETQYFGPGTRLLVL.

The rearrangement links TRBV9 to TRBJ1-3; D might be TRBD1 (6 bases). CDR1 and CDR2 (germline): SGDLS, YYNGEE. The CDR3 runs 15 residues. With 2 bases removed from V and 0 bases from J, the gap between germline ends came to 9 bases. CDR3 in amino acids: CASSVDRSSGNTIYF. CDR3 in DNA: TGTGCCAGCAGCGTTGACAGGAGCTCTGGAAACACCATATATTTT.

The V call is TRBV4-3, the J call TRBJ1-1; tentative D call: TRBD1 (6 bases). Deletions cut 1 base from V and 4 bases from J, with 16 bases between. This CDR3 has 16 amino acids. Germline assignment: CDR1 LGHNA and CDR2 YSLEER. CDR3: CASSQGGGDWGTEAFF. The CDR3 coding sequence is TGCGCCAGCAGCCAAGGGGGGGGCGATTGGGGCACTGAAGCTTTCTTT.

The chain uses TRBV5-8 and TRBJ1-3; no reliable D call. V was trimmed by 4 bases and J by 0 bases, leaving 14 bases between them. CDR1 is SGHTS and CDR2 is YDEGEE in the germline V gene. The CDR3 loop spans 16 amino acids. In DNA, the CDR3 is TGTGCCAGCAGCCCGGCATTCTGGAGCTCTGGAAACACCATATATTTT. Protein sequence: CASSPAFWSSGNTIYF.

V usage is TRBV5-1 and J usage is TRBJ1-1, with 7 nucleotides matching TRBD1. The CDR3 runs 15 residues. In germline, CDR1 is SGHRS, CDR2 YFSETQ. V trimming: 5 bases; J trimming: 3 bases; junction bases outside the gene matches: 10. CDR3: CASRRGGGSDTEAFF. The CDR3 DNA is TGCGCCAGCAGACGAGGGGGCGGGTCGGACACTGAAGCTTTCTTT.

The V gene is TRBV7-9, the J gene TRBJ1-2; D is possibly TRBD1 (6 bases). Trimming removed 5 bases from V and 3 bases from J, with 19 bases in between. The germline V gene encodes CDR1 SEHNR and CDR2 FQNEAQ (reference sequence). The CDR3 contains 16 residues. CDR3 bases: TGTGCCAGCAGCCAAATCCCCCGGGACACGGACTATGGCTACACCTTC. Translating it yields CASSQIPRDTDYGYTF.

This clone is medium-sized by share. As DNA, the CDR3 is TGTGCCAGCAGCTTGGCGGGGACAGGGGTGGTTGAAGCTTTCTTT. Its protein is CASSLAGTGVVEAFF. The J gene is TRBJ1-1, the V gene TRBV5-6; 10 bases map to TRBD1. Germline V lookup: CDR1 SGHDT, CDR2 YYEEEE. This CDR3 region has 15 residues. V shed 0 bases and J 7 bases; nucleotides not matched to a gene: 6.

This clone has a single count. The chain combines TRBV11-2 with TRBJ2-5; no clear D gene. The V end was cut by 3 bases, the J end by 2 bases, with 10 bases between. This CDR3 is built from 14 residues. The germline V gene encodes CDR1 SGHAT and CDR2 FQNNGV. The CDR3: CASSLFPLQETQYF. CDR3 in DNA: TGTGCCAGCAGCTTGTTTCCGTTGCAAGAGACCCAGTACTTC.